These 9 T cell receptor beta chains were all obtained from the same sample, sequenced in a study of blood T cell repertoires in COVID-19. Produced via immunoSEQ multiplex PCR; TCRdb's table is partial and in-frame only. The sample holds fewer than 90,000 clones, about four fifths seen once. Sequenced material: peripheral blood. The receptors were sampled from a man aged 70 or older with COVID-19, enrolled during active disease.

V is TRBV19 and J is TRBJ1-1; 8 bases agree with TRBD1. Losses at the gene ends were 4 bases for V and 2 bases for J; bases not matched to a gene: 6. The CDR3 is made up of 15 amino acids. Germline CDR1 and CDR2: LNHDA and SQIVND (reference sequence). Written as DNA, the CDR3 is TGTGCCAGTAGTACCCGACAGGGGTTCAACACTGAAGCTTTCTTT. Translation: CASSTRQGFNTEAFF.

In this sample, this clone turned up once. The chain joins TRBV27 to TRBJ1-2; no definite D call. The CDR3 has 15 residues. V lost 1 base and J lost 8, with 17 bases in between. Germline V gives CDR1 MNHEY, CDR2 SMNVEV (reference sequence). The CDR3 spells CASSLFLTPTEGYTF. The DNA for the CDR3 is TGTGCCAGCAGTTTATTCCTCACTCCCACTGAAGGCTACACCTTC.

This clone was detected only a few times. This rearrangement joins TRBV11-3 to TRBJ2-3, with D tentatively TRBD1 (5 bases). The V gene lost 1 base and the J gene lost 4 bases, with 9 bases spanning the gap. Germline-derived CDR1 and CDR2 are SGHNT and YENEEA. CDR3 length: 14 residues. The CDR3 DNA follows: TGTGCCAGCAGCTTAGTCACACAGGCAGATACGCAGTATTTT. Translating it yields CASSLVTQADTQYF.

This clone was observed a single time. The chain links TRBV5-1 to TRBJ2-1; 8 nucleotides align to TRBD2. J gave up 3 bases and V 0 bases, and 5 bases lay outside the gene matches. Germline values: CDR1 SGHRS, CDR2 YFSETQ. The CDR3 has 16 residues. CDR3 in amino acids: CASSLGGLAGYNEQFF. CDR3 DNA sequence: TGCGCCAGCAGCTTGGGGGGGCTAGCGGGCTACAATGAGCAGTTCTTC.

This chain uses TRBV5-5 with TRBJ2-1; no firm D call. This CDR3 spans 15 amino acids. The ends were cut back, 0 bases at V and 1 base at J, with 8 bases in the middle. CDR1 and CDR2 from the germline V gene are SGHKS and YYEKEE (reference sequence). The CDR3 region has the DNA TGTGCCAGCAGCTTGGCGGTGAATTCCTACAATGAGCAGTTCTTC. Translating it yields CASSLAVNSYNEQFF.

The chain employs TRBV30 and TRBJ1-1; 8 bases map to TRBD1. Germline V gene lookup returns CDR1 GTSNPN and CDR2 SVGIG (reference sequence). This CDR3 has 12 residues. Trimming took 0 bases from V and 7 from J; bases not matched to a gene: 1. CDR3 in DNA: TGTGCCTGGAGTGTACAGGGGGGTGAAGCTTTCTTT. Translating gives CAWSVQGGEAFF.

This sequence joins TRBV9 and TRBJ2-3; D unclear. The CDR3 extends over 12 amino acids. Germline CDR1 SGDLS, CDR2 YYNGEE. The V and J ends lost 0 bases and 5 bases respectively, with 4 bases between them. CDR3 nucleotide sequence: TGTGCCAGCAGCGTAGCTCTAGATACGCAGTATTTT. It specifies CASSVALDTQYF.

The chain uses TRBV6-5 and TRBJ1-6, with TRBD1 identical over 8 bases. This CDR3 is 15 amino acids long. The J segment lost 10 bases and the V segment lost 6 bases, leaving 11 bases of the junction unmatched. Per germline, CDR1 MNHEY and CDR2 SVGAGI. CDR3: CASSRVSDRDSPLHF. The CDR3 nucleotides read TGTGCCAGCAGCCGGGTGTCGGACAGGGACTCACCCCTCCACTTT.

This chain's CDR3 is CASSVVPSGVADTQYF. Written as DNA, the CDR3 is TGTGCCAGCAGCGTAGTCCCTAGCGGGGTAGCAGATACGCAGTATTTT. The chain has TRBV9 and TRBJ2-3; 9 bases are shared with TRBD2. Losses at the gene ends were 0 bases for V and 4 bases for J; bases not matched to a gene: 6. This CDR3 has 16 residues. Germline CDR1 is SGDLS and CDR2 is YYNGEE.